This T cell receptor beta chain was captured in a study of regulatory T cells in long-lasting Graves disease. This CDR3 spans 15 amino acids. V lost 3 bases, J lost 5 bases, and 17 bases lay in between. Germline V gene data show CDR1 as MDHEN and CDR2 as SYDVKM. Noted time point: newly diagnosed GD, antithyroid drugs for less than 3 months. With RNA extracted from PBMCs as input, the TCR library was made. With iRepertoire HTBI primers and Arm-PCR of CDR3 regions, TCR beta libraries were built. TCRdb passed the multiplex PCR reads through MiXCR, listing each CDR3 protein once. The sample includes around 480,000 distinct CDR3 sequences, under 20% seen only once; the top ten take 12%. This same sample was also taken into another study, of T cells in Graves' hyperthyroidism and ophthalmopathy. As that study records: Newly diagnosed hyperthyroidism, duration under 2 months, in patients aged 18 to 65.

This clonotype originated in a man aged 40-49 years with Graves disease. This sample comprised peripheral blood mononuclear cells (PBMCs), obtained at new diagnosis, from a patient treated with antithyroid drugs. The chain links TRBV28 to TRBJ2-7; D is uncertain. The CDR3 DNA reads as TGTGCCAGCAGTTTGGTCAACCCCCCGAGCCACGAGCAGTACTTC. This sequence encodes CASSLVNPPSHEQYF.